These 21 T cell receptor beta chains were all obtained from the same sample, sequenced in a study of cytomegalovirus exposure and HLA in healthy donors. A multiplex PCR was run with 60 Vbeta primers and 13 Jbeta primers. Method: immunoSEQ multiplex PCR; TCRdb's copy keeps in-frame clones and lacks some. The sample comprises about 89,000 clones, around 60% of which are singletons, and 2% to 2.5% rests with the top ten. Sequencing was carried out using PBMCs. The receptors stem from a human donor in good health.

The chain recombines TRBV5-1 with TRBJ1-4, with 10 bases matching TRBD1. The ends lost 6 bases at V and 5 bases at J; junction bases unmatched: 10. The CDR3 runs 16 residues. Germline V lookup: CDR1 SGHRS, CDR2 YFSETQ. In nucleotides, the CDR3 is TGCGCCAGCACCCTCGAAGGACAGGGGGGGAATGAAAAACTGTTTTTT. This codes for CASTLEGQGGNEKLFF.

J is TRBJ2-5 and V is TRBV10-3; maybe TRBD1 (5 bases). In germline, CDR1 is ENHRY, CDR2 SYGVKD. There are 14 residues in the CDR3. V lost 3 bases and J lost 5, with 13 bases in between. CDR3 sequence: CAISDAQGRETQYF. In DNA form, the CDR3 reads TGTGCCATCAGTGACGCCCAGGGAAGGGAGACCCAGTACTTC.

J is TRBJ2-3 and V is TRBV13; 12 bases match TRBD2. Germline assignment: CDR1 PRHDT and CDR2 FYEKMQ (reference sequence). V trimming: 4 bases; J trimming: 3 bases; junction bases outside the gene matches: 8. This CDR3 spans 17 amino acids. The CDR3 DNA reads TGTGCCAGCAGCTCCTGGACTAGCGGGGAGCTGACAGATACGCAGTATTTT. It translates to CASSSWTSGELTDTQYF.

The V call is TRBV10-2, the J call TRBJ2-3; 10 positions match TRBD2. Germline V gene data show CDR1 as WSHSY and CDR2 as SAAADI. J was trimmed by 5 bases and V by 6 bases; bases with no gene match: 2. The CDR3 spans 13 residues. CDR3 in amino acids: CASRAGGLDTQYF. CDR3 in DNA: TGCGCCAGCAGAGCGGGGGGGCTAGATACGCAGTATTTT.

This clone was found a few times. CDR3: CASSPTSGGYNEQFF. In nucleotides, the CDR3 is TGTGCCAGCAGTCCGACTAGCGGGGGATACAATGAGCAGTTCTTC. The V call is TRBV2, the J call TRBJ2-1; 12 bases fit TRBD2. Trimming took 5 bases from V and 4 from J; bases not matched to a gene: 3. This CDR3 spans 15 amino acids. Per the germline V gene, CDR1 is SNHLY and CDR2 is FYNNEI.

V and J are TRBV4-1 and TRBJ1-1, with D tentatively TRBD1 (5 bases). This CDR3 contains 15 residues. Germline assignment: CDR1 MGHRA and CDR2 YSYEKL. Trimming took 5 bases from V and 1 from J, leaving 14 bases between them. CDR3 sequence reads: CASSSYYGQNTEAFF. The CDR3 coding sequence is TGCGCCAGCAGCTCCTACTACGGACAGAACACTGAAGCTTTCTTT.

The chain is built from TRBV30 and TRBJ1-6, with 9 bases identical to TRBD1. Germline lookup yields CDR1 GTSNPN and CDR2 SVGIG (reference sequence). V gave up 1 base and J gave up 6 bases; unmatched junction bases: 10. This CDR3 comprises 17 residues. The CDR3 DNA reads as TGTGCCTGGAGTGGGGTCGGGACAGGGAAACTTAATTCACCCCTCCACTTT. This codes for CAWSGVGTGKLNSPLHF.

This clone was counted once. The chain combines TRBV6-5 with TRBJ1-1, with 8 bases matching TRBD1. The V and J ends lost 6 bases and 5 bases, in that order; junction bases with no gene match: 8. The CDR3 is 14 residues long. Germline V lookup: CDR1 MNHEY, CDR2 SVGAGI. CDR3: CASRHTGGGTEAFF. The DNA of the CDR3 is TGTGCCAGCAGGCATACAGGGGGAGGAACTGAAGCTTTCTTT.

This clone appeared a few times. The CDR3 protein is CASSHGGGGQYF. In nucleotides, the CDR3 is TGTGCCAGCAGTCACGGCGGGGGGGGCCAGTACTTC. The chain links TRBV5-5 to TRBJ2-7; 9 nucleotides align to TRBD2. This CDR3 is 12 amino acids long. Germline lookup yields CDR1 SGHKS and CDR2 YYEKEE (reference sequence). V lost 5 bases to trimming and J lost 10 bases; unmatched junction nucleotides: 7.

This chain uses TRBV7-3 with TRBJ2-1; tentatively, D is TRBD1 (6 bases). Trimming cost V 5 bases and J 4 bases, with 15 bases left between them. Germline V gives CDR1 SGHTA, CDR2 FQGTGA. The CDR3 covers 15 residues. CDR3 bases: TGTGCCAGCAGCCAAAGGCCAGGGGTTTACAATGAGCAGTTCTTC. Encoded protein: CASSQRPGVYNEQFF.

CDR3 loop: CASSLLSRGDTDTQYF. Written as DNA, the CDR3 is TGTGCCAGCAGCCTCCTATCCCGGGGGGACACAGATACGCAGTATTTT. The chain employs TRBV7-9 and TRBJ2-3; TRBD2 matches 7 bases. Trimming took 5 bases from V and 2 from J; bases not matched to a gene: 10. The length of the CDR3 is 16 residues. Germline V gene data show CDR1 as SEHNR and CDR2 as FQNEAQ (reference sequence).

The chain joins TRBV27 to TRBJ1-2, with 8 bases matching TRBD1. The junction had 17 bases not matched to a gene; V was cut back by 3 bases and J by 14 bases. Germline CDR1 reads MNHEY; CDR2 reads SMNVEV (reference sequence). CDR3 size: 15 residues. The CDR3 region has the DNA TGTGCCAGCAGTTTCCAGGGGAGACAGGGGAAGGGATATACCTTC. Translated: CASSFQGRQGKGYTF.

The V and J genes are TRBV5-5 and TRBJ1-5; TRBD1 matches 9 bases. The CDR3 contains 17 residues. CDR1 is SGHKS and CDR2 is YYEKEE in the germline V gene (reference sequence). The V segment lost 3 bases and the J segment 0 bases; nucleotides outside the gene matches: 7. CDR3 bases: TGTGCCAGCAGCTGGGGACAGGGTGTCCATAGCAATCAGCCCCAGCATTTT. It translates to CASSWGQGVHSNQPQHF.

This clone occurred once. The chain couples TRBV6-1 to TRBJ2-3; 9 bases align to TRBD2. CDR1 is MNHNS, CDR2 SASEGT, per germline. CDR3 length: 15 residues. V shed 1 base, J shed 4 bases, and the junction held 3 bases outside the gene matches. The CDR3 is CASSEGLAGPDTQYF. As DNA, the CDR3 is TGTGCCAGCAGTGAAGGGCTAGCGGGGCCAGATACGCAGTATTTT.

The CDR3: CASSRQDIQPQHF. DNA for the CDR3: TGTGCCAGCAGCCGACAGGACATTCAGCCCCAGCATTTT. The chain uses TRBV7-8 and TRBJ1-5; possible D gene TRBD1, 6 bases. CDR1 and CDR2 (germline): SGHVS, FQNEAQ. The germline V and J ends were trimmed by 5 bases and 6 bases, with 11 bases remaining between them. The CDR3 is made up of 13 amino acids.

The rearrangement joins TRBV7-2 to TRBJ1-3; D remains unclear. This CDR3 contains 15 residues. Trimming took 6 bases from V and 0 from J, leaving 12 bases between them. Germline V CDR1 and CDR2: SGHTA, FQGNSA. In DNA, the CDR3 is TGTGCCAGCAGTCGGGGTCAGACCTCTGGAAACACCATATATTTT. It translates to CASSRGQTSGNTIYF.

The chain recombines TRBV2 with TRBJ1-3, with a tentative D call TRBD1 (5 bases). CDR1 SNHLY and CDR2 FYNNEI come from the germline V gene. The V gene lost 3 bases and the J gene lost 0 bases, with 15 bases spanning the gap. The CDR3 spans 17 residues. The CDR3 DNA reads as TGTGCCAGCAGTGAGAGGCCGGGGGTAAACTCTGGAAACACCATATATTTT. It codes for CASSERPGVNSGNTIYF. The whole variable domain, remainder taken from reference TRBV2 and TRBJ1-3, is EPEVTQTPSHQVTQMGQEVILRCVPISNHLYFYWYRQILGQKVEFLVSFYNNEISEKSEIFDDQFSVERPDGSNFTLKIRSTKLEDSAMYFCASSERPGVNSGNTIYFGEGSWLTVV.

The V gene is TRBV6-5, the J gene TRBJ2-7; TRBD2 matches 14 bases. The ends lost 6 bases at V and 4 bases at J; junction bases unmatched: 5. The CDR3 length is 15 residues. Germline-derived CDR1 and CDR2 are MNHEY and SVGAGI. CDR3 DNA: TGTGCCAGCAGGCCGGGACTAGCGGGAGCGTACGAGCAGTACTTC. Encoded protein: CASRPGLAGAYEQYF.

Of note for this clone: At one of its ends the junction is not consistent with the germline gene, which may arise from a read error. The chain recombines TRBV5-4 with TRBJ2-6; TRBD1 matches 7 bases. The length of the CDR3 is 15 residues. Germline-derived CDR1 and CDR2 are SGHNT and YYREEE (reference sequence). In DNA, the CDR3 is TGTGCCAGCAGCTATGGGACAGCCGAAGTGGGCGTCCCGACTTTC. It codes for CASSYGTAEVGVPTF.

The V gene is TRBV2, the J gene TRBJ1-2; D possibly corresponds to TRBD1 (6 bases). The CDR3 runs to 11 residues. The ends were cut back, 6 bases at V and 13 bases at J, with 15 bases in the middle. Germline lookup yields CDR1 SNHLY and CDR2 FYNNEI. Here the CDR3 reads CASRVRQDLTF. As DNA, the CDR3 is TGTGCCAGCAGAGTCCGACAGGATCTCACCTTC.

The chain carries TRBV15 and TRBJ2-1; TRBD2 matches 8 bases. Unmatched junction bases numbered 3, after V lost 0 bases and J lost 5 bases. CDR1 is LNHNV and CDR2 is YYDKDF in the germline V gene (reference sequence). This CDR3 contains 15 residues. CDR3 protein: CATSREGRGDNEQFF. Here the CDR3 DNA reads TGTGCCACCAGCAGAGAAGGGCGGGGGGACAATGAGCAGTTCTTC.